These 26 T cell receptor beta chains came from one sample sequenced in a study of regulatory T cells in long-lasting Graves disease (dated by TCRdb to the early 2020s). The library was obtained by multiplex PCR. Sequencer: Illumina HiSeq 4000. To build TCR beta libraries, CDR3 regions were amplified by Arm-PCR using iRepertoire HTBI primers. In TCRdb, the public reads were trimmed at Q25 with fastp and aligned with MiXCR, with productive beta chains retained. Merged by CDR3 protein, the rows form single entries marked with the most common genes and DNA. For this sample there are some 500,000 distinct CDR3 sequences; approximately 15% appear just once. Over 7.5% of the sample lies in the top ten. According to the study, the label for this sample's time point signals: newly diagnosed GD, antithyroid drugs for less than 3 months. RNA was extracted from PBMCs in TRIzol for both TCR sequencing and RNA sequencing.

This same sample was also taken into another study, of T cells in Graves' hyperthyroidism and ophthalmopathy.

Here the sequenced sample was peripheral blood mononuclear cells (PBMCs), taken at new diagnosis, from a patient treated with antithyroid drugs. The receptor set was obtained from a man aged 25-45 years with Graves disease. Donor details come from another sample of the same person, matched by shared clones.

This clonotype showed up just a few times. A read error may account for a junction end that differs from germline. This chain connects TRBV7-6 to TRBJ2-1; tentatively, D is TRBD1 (7 bases). This CDR3 has 16 amino acids. Per the germline V gene, CDR1 is SGHVS and CDR2 is FNYEAQ. The CDR3 sequence: CASSPQGVAAYIEQFF. The CDR3 nucleotides read TGTGCCAGCAGCCCCCAGGGGGTAGCGGCCTACATTGAGCAGTTCTTC.

This clonotype was seen at least ten times. This chain links TRBV20-1 with TRBJ2-4; 9 bases are shared with TRBD2. V was clipped by 3 bases and J by 5 bases; unmatched bases: 8. There are 15 residues in the CDR3. The germline gives CDR1 DFQATT, CDR2 SNEGSKA (reference sequence). CDR3 protein: CSASPSAGGENIQYF. As DNA, the CDR3 is TGCAGTGCTAGTCCTTCGGCGGGAGGGGAAAACATTCAGTACTTC.

This clonotype was detected ten times or more. This chain connects TRBV12-3 or TRBV12-4 to TRBJ2-1; 8 nucleotides align to TRBD2. The CDR3 contains 14 residues. V trimming: 4 bases; J trimming: 4 bases; junction bases outside the gene matches: 3. CDR3 nucleotide sequence: TGTGCCAGCAGTTGGACTAGCCGATACAATGAGCAGTTCTTC. It is translated as CASSWTSRYNEQFF.

V is TRBV9 and J is TRBJ2-1; D is unclear. In germline, CDR1 is SGDLS, CDR2 YYNGEE. The CDR3 spans 16 residues. Trimming cost V 0 bases and J 5 bases, with 15 bases left between them. The CDR3 is CASSVGPPAFDNEQFF. In DNA, the CDR3 is TGTGCCAGCAGCGTAGGCCCCCCAGCGTTCGACAATGAGCAGTTCTTC.

The genes are TRBV10-3 and TRBJ2-7; 11 bases line up with TRBD2. The CDR3 runs to 14 residues. The trim removed 3 bases at V and 5 bases at J, leaving 3 bases unmatched. Germline CDR1 ENHRY, CDR2 SYGVKD. CDR3 in amino acids: CAISELAGVNEQYF. In DNA form, the CDR3 reads TGTGCCATCAGTGAACTAGCGGGAGTAAACGAGCAGTACTTC.

This clonotype was recorded a few times. This chain links TRBV12-3 or TRBV12-4 with TRBJ2-1, with 12 bases aligning to TRBD2. V lost 6 bases to trimming and J lost 8 bases; unmatched junction nucleotides: 8. This CDR3 comprises 15 residues. For the CDR3, the DNA is TGTGCCAGCAGCCCGGCTAGCGGGAGGGGGGATGAGCAGTTCTTC. Its translation is CASSPASGRGDEQFF.

This clonotype was counted at least ten times. This sequence joins TRBV10-2 and TRBJ1-1, with D uncertain. Germline assignment: CDR1 WSHSY and CDR2 SAAADI. V shed 9 bases and J shed 0 bases, with 8 bases lying between them. CDR3 length: 12 amino acids. CDR3 protein: CASQSMNTEAFF. CDR3 nucleotides: TGCGCCAGTCAGAGCATGAACACTGAAGCTTTCTTT.

The chain recombines TRBV20-1 with TRBJ2-2; 8 bases align to TRBD2. The CDR3 consists of 14 residues. Germline values: CDR1 DFQATT, CDR2 SNEGSKA (reference sequence). Unmatched junction bases numbered 4, after V lost 6 bases and J lost 1 base. Here the CDR3 DNA reads TGCAGTGCGAGGCGGGAGGTGAACACCGGGGAGCTGTTTTTT. Translation: CSARREVNTGELFF.

This clonotype has just a few counts. V usage is TRBV20-1 and J usage is TRBJ2-5, with 7 bases matching TRBD2. V gave up 5 bases and J gave up 4 bases; unmatched junction bases: 7. Germline-derived CDR1 and CDR2 are DFQATT and SNEGSKA (reference sequence). The CDR3 covers 13 residues. The CDR3 sequence is CSAFSGLGETQYF. As DNA, the CDR3 is TGCAGTGCTTTTAGCGGGCTGGGAGAGACCCAGTACTTC.

This clonotype has ten or more counts. This chain joins TRBV6-2 or TRBV6-3 and TRBJ2-7; D possibly corresponds to TRBD2 (6 bases). CDR1 is MNHEY and CDR2 is SVGEGT in the germline V gene. CDR3 length: 15 amino acids. Trimming pared 7 bases from V and 2 bases from J, leaving 18 bases between. CDR3 nucleotide sequence: TGTGCCAGCATCATGGGGGGACTGGGGACCTACGAGCAGTACTTC. It specifies CASIMGGLGTYEQYF.

This clonotype came up many times. J is TRBJ1-5 and V is TRBV27; D gene uncertain. The CDR3 consists of 13 residues. Trimming cost V 6 bases and J 6 bases, with 12 bases left between them. Germline values: CDR1 MNHEY, CDR2 SMNVEV (reference sequence). CDR3 in amino acids: CASSPQAVQPQHF. CDR3 coding DNA: TGTGCCAGCAGCCCTCAGGCGGTTCAGCCCCAGCATTTT.

This chain joins TRBV30 and TRBJ2-2; TRBD2 matches 13 bases. Germline values: CDR1 GTSNPN, CDR2 SVGIG (reference sequence). V gave up 7 bases and J gave up 0 bases; unmatched junction bases: 14. CDR3 size: 19 residues. The CDR3 spells CASSRLAGGQLSNTGELFF. CDR3 in DNA: TGTGCCTCATCCCGACTAGCGGGAGGCCAACTATCGAACACCGGGGAGCTGTTTTTT.

This clonotype was seen repeatedly, ten times or more. CDR3 DNA sequence: TGCAGCGTTGGCCACTACACCGGGGAGCTGTTTTTT. It is translated as CSVGHYTGELFF. The gene calls are TRBV29-1 and TRBJ2-2; D gene unclear. This CDR3 spans 12 amino acids. Trimming removed 4 bases from V and 3 bases from J, with 6 bases in between. Looked up from germline, CDR1 is SQVTM and CDR2 is ANQGSEA.

The chain is built from TRBV10-3 and TRBJ2-6; D ambiguous. Germline assignment: CDR1 ENHRY and CDR2 SYGVKD. This CDR3 spans 16 amino acids. Between the trimmed V and J ends, which lost 4 bases and 4 bases, there was a span of 14 bases. The chain's CDR3 is CAISAIIRAGANVLTF. The CDR3 region has the DNA TGTGCCATCAGTGCCATTATCCGGGCCGGGGCCAACGTCCTGACTTTC.

This clonotype appeared a single time. A much larger clone is a single base away; this may be a read error. The rearrangement uses TRBV6-2 or TRBV6-3 and TRBJ2-7, with 8 positions matching TRBD2. V gave up 5 bases and J gave up 1 base; unmatched junction bases: 4. In germline, CDR1 is MNHEY, CDR2 SVGEGT. CDR3 size: 14 residues. The CDR3 DNA is TGTGCCAGCAGTGAAGCTAGCGGGTCCTACGAGCAGTACTTC. It is translated as CASSEASGSYEQYF.

This clonotype was seen more than once but under ten times. The rearrangement links TRBV3-1 to TRBJ2-4, with D tentatively TRBD2 (6 bases). The CDR3 loop spans 17 amino acids. Germline lookup yields CDR1 LGHDT and CDR2 YNNKEL (reference sequence). Trimming left V 1 base short and J 2 bases short, with 15 bases between. CDR3 in DNA: TGTGCCAGCAGCCAAGCCGGAGGGCCTCTATCCAAAAACATTCAGTACTTC. Translating it yields CASSQAGGPLSKNIQYF. The full variable domain, completed using reference TRBV3-1 and TRBJ2-4, is DTAVSQTPKYLVTQMGNDKSIKCEQNLGHDTMYWYKQDSKKFLKIMFSYNNKELIINETVPNRFSPKSPDKAHLNLHINSLELGDSAVYFCASSQAGGPLSKNIQYFGAGTRLSVL.

In this sample, this clonotype turned up many times. This sequence joins TRBV20-1 and TRBJ2-7; TRBD1 is a possible D gene (6 bases). The germline CDR1 and CDR2 sequences are DFQATT and SNEGSKA (reference sequence). The CDR3 extends over 13 amino acids. The V end was cut by 3 bases, the J end by 2 bases, with 11 bases between. In DNA form, the CDR3 reads TGCAGTGCTAGGACAGGCGGAACCTACGAGCAGTACTTC. This translates into CSARTGGTYEQYF.

For this clonotype: Possible read error: a much larger clone is one base away. The J gene is TRBJ2-7, the V gene TRBV20-1, with 12 bases matching TRBD2. With V trimmed by 3 bases and J by 7 bases, 10 bases remained unmatched. Looked up from germline, CDR1 is DFQATT and CDR2 is SNEGSKA (reference sequence). The CDR3 is made up of 15 amino acids. Written as DNA, the CDR3 is TGCAGTGCTAGTGAAGGTACTAGCGGGAGGAATGAGCAGTACTTC. This gives the protein CSASEGTSGRNEQYF.

The gene calls are TRBV3-1 and TRBJ1-3; D gene unclear. V lost 0 bases to trimming and J lost 0 bases, with 6 bases between them. CDR3 size: 15 residues. In germline, CDR1 is LGHDT, CDR2 YNNKEL (reference sequence). The CDR3 sequence: CASSQEPYSGNTIYF. Here the CDR3 DNA reads TGTGCCAGCAGCCAAGAACCCTACTCTGGAAACACCATATATTTT.

This clonotype appeared many times. The rearrangement links TRBV7-9 to TRBJ1-6; the D gene is possibly TRBD1 (5 bases). The V gene's germline CDR1 is SEHNR and CDR2 FQNEAQ (reference sequence). Deletions cut 9 bases from V and 6 bases from J, with 18 bases between. The CDR3 spans 15 residues. CDR3 bases: TGTGCCAGATCGGGGGAGAGGCTTTTTAATTCACCCCTCCACTTT. Amino acid sequence: CARSGERLFNSPLHF.

This chain links TRBV3-1 with TRBJ2-6, with 13 bases identical to TRBD2. V dropped 2 bases and J dropped 2; count of bases not matched to a gene: 6. The germline CDR1 and CDR2 sequences are LGHDT and YNNKEL (reference sequence). The CDR3 covers 19 residues. Here the CDR3 DNA reads TGTGCCAGCAGCCAACCTGGACTAGCGGGAGCGGCTGGGGCCAACGTCCTGACTTTC. Translation gives CASSQPGLAGAAGANVLTF.

This clonotype was seen repeatedly, ten times or more. The chain couples TRBV2 to TRBJ2-3, with D unresolved. Per germline, CDR1 SNHLY and CDR2 FYNNEI. Trimming took off 1 base at V and 4 bases at J, with 12 bases between the two ends. This CDR3 spans 15 amino acids. The CDR3 here is CASSEVGNRADTQYF. The CDR3 DNA is TGTGCCAGCAGTGAAGTTGGAAATAGGGCAGATACGCAGTATTTT.

The chain couples TRBV5-1 to TRBJ2-5; D is uncertain. The CDR3 totals 12 residues. Trimming removed 7 bases at V and 3 bases at J, with 10 bases between. Germline V gives CDR1 SGHRS, CDR2 YFSETQ. CDR3 DNA: TGCGCCAGCTGGAAAAACGAAGAGACCCAGTACTTC. Protein sequence: CASWKNEETQYF.

This clonotype was counted many times. The chain employs TRBV2 and TRBJ2-5; D might be TRBD1 or TRBD2, each matching 5 bases. V was trimmed by 6 bases and J by 6 bases, leaving 14 bases between them. The germline V gene has CDR1 SNHLY and CDR2 FYNNEI. The CDR3 length is 13 residues. As DNA, the CDR3 is TGTGCCAGCAGGGCCCCGGGGCTAAAGACCCAGTACTTC. Residues: CASRAPGLKTQYF. Full variable domain (missing parts from reference TRBV2 and TRBJ2-5): EPEVTQTPSHQVTQMGQEVILRCVPISNHLYFYWYRQILGQKVEFLVSFYNNEISEKSEIFDDQFSVERPDGSNFTLKIRSTKLEDSAMYFCASRAPGLKTQYFGPGTRLLVL.

The CDR3: CASSHPPRQLNYGYTF. CDR3 nucleotide sequence: TGCGCCAGCAGCCACCCCCCGAGACAGCTAAACTATGGCTACACCTTC. The rearrangement uses TRBV4-1 and TRBJ1-2; maybe TRBD1 (5 bases). Per the germline V gene, CDR1 is MGHRA and CDR2 is YSYEKL. Trimming removed 3 bases at V and 2 bases at J, with 16 bases between. This CDR3 is built from 16 residues.

This clonotype showed up many times. The chain couples TRBV11-2 to TRBJ2-1, with 8 bases aligning to TRBD2. The CDR3 length is 16 residues. CDR1 and CDR2 from the germline V gene are SGHAT and FQNNGV. Germline trimming cut 5 bases from V and 7 bases from J; bases unmatched to any gene: 13. CDR3 loop: CASSRAPTGGVNEQFF. The CDR3, as DNA: TGTGCCAGCAGCCGAGCCCCGACGGGAGGGGTAAATGAGCAGTTCTTC.